A single T cell receptor beta chain is shown here with its context. Trimming cost V 3 bases and J 3 bases; bases outside gene matches: 6. In germline, CDR1 is KGHSH, CDR2 LQKENI. CDR3 length: 15 amino acids. The source of the sample is a study of blood T cell repertoires in COVID-19. Study details: COVID-19 samples collected from the United States, Italy and Spain covered acute and convalescent phases.

The repertoire was sequenced with immunoSEQ multiplex PCR; TCRdb's copy has only in-frame clones and lacks some. This sample has about 170,000 clones; 85% to 95% occur once, and the top ten carry around 4.6%. This TCR derives from a woman aged 45 to 65 with acute or convalescent COVID-19. Specimen: peripheral blood. The V call is TRBV18, the J call TRBJ1-2; 8 bases match TRBD1. The CDR3 sequence is CASSPWQGADYGYTF. The CDR3 DNA follows: TGTGCCAGCTCACCGTGGCAGGGGGCTGACTATGGCTACACCTTC.